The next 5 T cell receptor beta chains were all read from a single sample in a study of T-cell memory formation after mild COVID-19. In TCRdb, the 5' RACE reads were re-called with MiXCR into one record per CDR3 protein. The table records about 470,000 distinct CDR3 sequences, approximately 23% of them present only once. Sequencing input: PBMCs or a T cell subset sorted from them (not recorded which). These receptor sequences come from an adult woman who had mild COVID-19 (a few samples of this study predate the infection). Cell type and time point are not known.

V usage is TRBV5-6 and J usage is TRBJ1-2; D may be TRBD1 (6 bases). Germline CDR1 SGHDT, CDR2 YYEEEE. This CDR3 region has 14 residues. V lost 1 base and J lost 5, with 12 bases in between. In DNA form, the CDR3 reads TGTGCCAGCAGCTTGACGCGGACAGAGTATGGCTACACCTTC. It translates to CASSLTRTEYGYTF.

The CDR3 DNA reads as TGTGCCAGCAGCTTGGTGTCAACTTCCTACGAGCAGTACTTC. This translates into CASSLVSTSYEQYF. The chain is built from TRBV5-6 and TRBJ2-7; D is ambiguous. Trimming removed 0 bases at V and 1 base at J, with 8 bases between. CDR3 length equals 14 residues. Germline-derived CDR1 and CDR2 are SGHDT and YYEEEE.

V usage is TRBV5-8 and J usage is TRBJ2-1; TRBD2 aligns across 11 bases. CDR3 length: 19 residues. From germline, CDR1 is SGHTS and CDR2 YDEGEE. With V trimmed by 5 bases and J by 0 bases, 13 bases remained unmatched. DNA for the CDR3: TGTGCCAGCAGTCTCCCGGGACTAGCGGCCCCCAGCTCCTACAATGAGCAGTTCTTC. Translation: CASSLPGLAAPSSYNEQFF.

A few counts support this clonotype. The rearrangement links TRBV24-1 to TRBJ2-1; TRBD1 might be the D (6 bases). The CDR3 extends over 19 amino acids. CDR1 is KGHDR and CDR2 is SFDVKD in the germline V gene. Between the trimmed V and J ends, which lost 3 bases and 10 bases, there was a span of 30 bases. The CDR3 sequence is CATSDPVKGTQSGVEEQFF. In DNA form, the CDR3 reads TGTGCCACCAGTGATCCCGTTAAGGGGACACAGTCAGGGGTGGAGGAGCAGTTCTTC.

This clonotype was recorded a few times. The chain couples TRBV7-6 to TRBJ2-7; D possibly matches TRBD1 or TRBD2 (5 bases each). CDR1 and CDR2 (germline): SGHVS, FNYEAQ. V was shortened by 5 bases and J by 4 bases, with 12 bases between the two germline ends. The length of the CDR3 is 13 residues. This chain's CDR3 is CASSRGELYEQYF. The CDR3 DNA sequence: TGTGCCAGCAGCCGGGGCGAATTATACGAGCAGTACTTC.